The next 19 T cell receptor beta chains were all read from a single sample in a study of blood T cell repertoires in COVID-19. Generated by immunoSEQ multiplex PCR, the TCRdb table keeps only in-frame clones and is missing some. The repertoire consists of about 290,000 clones, with around 81% occurring once and the leading ten covering about 4%. Specimen: peripheral blood. These receptor sequences come from a woman in her forties or fifties with active or convalescent COVID-19.

The genes are TRBV4-1 and TRBJ2-4, with D perhaps matching TRBD1 (5 bases). The V gene lost 1 base and the J gene lost 6 bases, with 16 bases spanning the gap. The CDR3 runs 16 residues. CDR1 is MGHRA and CDR2 is YSYEKL in the germline V gene. The CDR3, as DNA: TGCGCCAGCAGCCAAGGCGTGGCAGGGCAGGGAAACATTCAGTACTTC. It yields the protein CASSQGVAGQGNIQYF.

The chain carries TRBV3-1 (or the pseudogene TRBV3-2) and TRBJ1-1, with a tentative D call TRBD1 (5 bases). CDR3 length: 14 residues. Trimming took 3 bases from V and 7 from J, leaving 15 bases between them. Germline assignment: CDR1 LGHDT and CDR2 YNNKEL (reference sequence). The CDR3 sequence is CASSHSLAGLEAFF. CDR3 DNA sequence: TGTGCCAGCAGCCATTCCCTGGCGGGACTTGAAGCTTTCTTT.

The chain combines TRBV7-8 with TRBJ1-6; D ambiguous. Trimming removed 2 bases from V and 0 bases from J, with 8 bases in between. This CDR3 has 16 residues. Per germline, CDR1 SGHVS and CDR2 FQNEAQ. The CDR3 bases are TGTGCCAGCAGCTTATTAGGGAGCTCCTATAATTCACCCCTCCACTTT. Protein sequence: CASSLLGSSYNSPLHF.

This clone occurred once. The chain is built from TRBV19 and TRBJ1-5, with unresolved D. V was pared by 2 bases and J by 4 bases, with 6 bases between. This CDR3 spans 13 amino acids. Per the germline V gene, CDR1 is LNHDA and CDR2 is SQIVND (reference sequence). In DNA form, the CDR3 reads TGTGCCAGTAGTATAAGGGAGAATCAGCCCCAGCATTTT. It yields the protein CASSIRENQPQHF.

Here the CDR3 reads CASSQGQGSGQPQHF. CDR3 sequence (DNA): TGTGCCAGCAGCCAGGGACAGGGCTCGGGTCAGCCCCAGCATTTT. The chain uses TRBV3-1 (or the pseudogene TRBV3-2) and TRBJ1-5, with 9 bases identical to TRBD1. Germline assignment: CDR1 LGHDT and CDR2 YNNKEL (reference sequence). Losses at the gene ends were 3 bases for V and 6 bases for J; bases not matched to a gene: 6. The CDR3 loop spans 15 amino acids.

This chain links TRBV3-1 (or the pseudogene TRBV3-2) with TRBJ2-5; 7 bases are a match to TRBD1. This CDR3 region has 14 residues. V shed 1 base and J 3 bases; nucleotides not matched to a gene: 2. The V gene's germline CDR1 is LGHDT and CDR2 YNNKEL (reference sequence). The CDR3 sequence is CASSQGTGEETQYF. DNA for the CDR3: TGTGCCAGCAGCCAAGGAACAGGGGAAGAGACCCAGTACTTC.

The chain is built from TRBV29-1 and TRBJ2-7; 8 bases agree with TRBD1. V lost 4 bases and J lost 6; bases outside the gene matches: 11. Germline loops: CDR1 SQVTM, CDR2 ANQGSEA. The CDR3 is made up of 14 amino acids. The CDR3 DNA reads TGCAGCGTTGGGTCATTCCGGACAGGGTCCGAGCAGTACTTC. Encoded protein: CSVGSFRTGSEQYF.

V and J are TRBV6-2 or TRBV6-3 and TRBJ2-2, with no clear D. The CDR3 extends over 15 amino acids. The germline V and J ends were trimmed by 2 bases and 3 bases, with 10 bases remaining between them. Germline V lookup: CDR1 MNHEY, CDR2 SVGEGT. CDR3 residues: CASSYARRDTGELFF. As DNA, the CDR3 is TGTGCCAGCAGTTACGCGCGCCGAGACACCGGGGAGCTGTTTTTT.

A word on this clone: Other DNA sequences in this specimen translate into the identical CDR3. The gene calls are TRBV9 and TRBJ2-2; the match to TRBD2 covers 8 bases. With V trimmed by 2 bases and J by 2 bases, 5 bases remained unmatched. The CDR3 is 16 residues long. CDR1 is SGDLS and CDR2 is YYNGEE in the germline V gene. The CDR3 here is CASSVGLAGNTGELFF. The CDR3 coding sequence is TGTGCCAGCAGCGTTGGTCTAGCGGGCAACACCGGGGAGCTGTTTTTT.

The V call is TRBV28, the J call TRBJ2-7; 9 nucleotides agree with TRBD2. V trimming: 6 bases; J trimming: 0 bases; junction bases outside the gene matches: 6. From germline, CDR1 is MDHEN and CDR2 SYDVKM. The CDR3 spans 15 residues. In nucleotides, the CDR3 is TGTGCCAGCAGCGATAGCGGGAGTAGCTCCTACGAGCAGTACTTC. It specifies CASSDSGSSSYEQYF. The variable domain in full, completed from reference TRBV28 and TRBJ2-7, reads DVKVTQSSRYLVKRTGEKVFLECVQDMDHENMFWYRQDPGLGLRLIYFSYDVKMKEKGDIPEGYSVSREKKERFSLILESASTNQTSMYLCASSDSGSSSYEQYFGPGTRLTVT.

The rearrangement links TRBV9 to TRBJ1-1; tentative D call: TRBD1 (6 bases). This CDR3 is built from 16 residues. V was cut by 3 bases and J by 1 base, with 16 bases left in between. CDR1 and CDR2 (germline): SGDLS, YYNGEE. The CDR3 loop reads CASSGGTGTSNTEAFF. The CDR3, as DNA: TGTGCCAGCAGCGGAGGAACCGGGACATCGAACACTGAAGCTTTCTTT.

This chain uses TRBV15 with TRBJ2-1; no definite D call. The CDR3 consists of 15 residues. The germline gives CDR1 LNHNV, CDR2 YYDKDF (reference sequence). V lost 0 bases and J lost 8, with 14 bases in between. The CDR3 coding sequence is TGTGCCACCAGCAGAGAGCGGAGTCCTTTGCATGAGCAGTTCTTC. This encodes CATSRERSPLHEQFF. Looking up the rest from reference TRBV15 and TRBJ2-1 gives the full variable domain: DAMVIQNPRYQVTQFGKPVTLSCSQTLNHNVMYWYQQKSSQAPKLLFHYYDKDFNNEADTPDNFQSRRPNTSFCFLDIRSPGLGDTAMYLCATSRERSPLHEQFFGPGTRLTVL.

The chain joins TRBV11-2 to TRBJ1-2, with a weak D call TRBD1 (5 bases). This CDR3 region has 14 residues. CDR1 and CDR2 from the germline V gene are SGHAT and FQNNGV. V gave up 4 bases and J gave up 3 bases, with 12 bases separating them. CDR3 coding DNA: TGTGCCAGCAGCTCCACCGGGGGATACTATGGCTACACCTTC. Translating gives CASSSTGGYYGYTF.

V gene TRBV2 combines with J gene TRBJ2-2; D is perhaps TRBD2 (6 bases). The germline CDR1 and CDR2 sequences are SNHLY and FYNNEI. The V end was cut by 6 bases, the J end by 5 bases, with 10 bases between. CDR3 length: 13 residues. In DNA, the CDR3 is TGTGCCAGCAGGGGCGGGACTACCGGGGAGCTGTTTTTT. Translated, it gives CASRGGTTGELFF.

This clone was found once. J is TRBJ2-3 and V is TRBV6-5; 8 nucleotides match TRBD1. Looked up from germline, CDR1 is MNHEY and CDR2 is SVGAGI. This CDR3 is built from 15 residues. The J segment lost 5 bases and the V segment lost 6 bases, leaving 10 bases of the junction unmatched. CDR3: CASRSPGQAVDTQYF. CDR3 sequence (DNA): TGTGCCAGCAGAAGTCCGGGACAGGCGGTAGATACGCAGTATTTT.

The chain has TRBV28 and TRBJ1-2, with D maybe TRBD1 (5 bases). The germline gives CDR1 MDHEN, CDR2 SYDVKM. V lost 6 bases and J lost 8, with 13 bases in between. The length of the CDR3 is 12 residues. Written as DNA, the CDR3 is TGTGCCAGCAGCAGTCGGACACAAGGCTACACCTTC. Its protein is CASSSRTQGYTF.

This chain connects TRBV5-4 to TRBJ2-3; a possible D gene is TRBD2 (6 bases). CDR1 is SGHNT and CDR2 is YYREEE in the germline V gene (reference sequence). V lost 0 bases and J 6 bases, leaving 11 bases between the germline ends. The CDR3 is 14 amino acids. The CDR3 spells CASSLGAGRDTQYF. CDR3 nucleotides: TGTGCCAGCAGCTTGGGGGCGGGGAGGGATACGCAGTATTTT.

This chain links TRBV27 with TRBJ1-2, with 9 bases lining up with TRBD1. J was trimmed by 3 bases and V by 6 bases; bases with no gene match: 5. The CDR3 sequence is 14 residues long. Germline CDR1 and CDR2: MNHEY and SMNVEV (reference sequence). Written as DNA, the CDR3 is TGTGCCAGCAGCTCCGGGACAGGGTACTATGGCTACACCTTC. Amino acid sequence: CASSSGTGYYGYTF.

V is TRBV14 and J is TRBJ1-1, with D possibly matching TRBD1 (5 bases). Germline V gives CDR1 SGHDN, CDR2 FVKESK. The germline V and J ends were trimmed by 2 bases and 8 bases, with 12 bases remaining between them. The CDR3 has 13 residues. CDR3 DNA sequence: TGTGCCAGCAGCCAAATTACCAGGGCCGAAGCTTTCTTT. It encodes CASSQITRAEAFF.